The sequence of this TCR beta chain was determined in a study of blood T cell repertoires in COVID-19. Turning to the study itself: COVID-19 samples from acute and convalescent phases originated in the United States, Italy and Spain.

Per germline, CDR1 LGHDT and CDR2 YNNKEL (reference sequence). CDR3 size: 15 residues. V was clipped by 1 base and J by 0 bases, with 8 bases between them. Method: immunoSEQ multiplex PCR; TCRdb's copy keeps in-frame clones and lacks some. The profile shows approximately 92,000 clones, 84% of them singletons. This TCR derives from a man in his 70s with active or convalescent COVID-19. The sequencing sample was made of peripheral blood. This rearrangement joins TRBV3-1 (or the pseudogene TRBV3-2) to TRBJ2-3; possibly TRBD2 for D (5 bases). DNA for the CDR3: TGTGCCAGCAGCCAAGGGACTCGTAGCACAGATACGCAGTATTTT. Amino acid sequence: CASSQGTRSTDTQYF.